This TCR beta chain was recovered during a study of spatial heterogeneity in lung cancer (dated by TCRdb to the late 2010s). Study-wide context: Beta-chain transcripts were consistently detected in greater numbers than alpha-chain transcripts, which likely reflected higher beta-chain transcript abundance. Nonsynonymous mutation counts, determined by whole-exome sequencing of tumor tissue, were related to TCR repertoire features. TCR alpha and beta repertoires were quantitatively compared across multiple tumor regions, matched nontumor lung and blood in non-small cell lung cancer. At surgery, both alpha and beta chains were TCR-sequenced in more than 200 tumor regions, fewer than 85 matched nontumor lung samples and some 58 PBMC samples. In tumor regions, TCR transcript counts showed a strong correlation with a T cell transcriptional module score from matched bulk RNA-seq. In the raw uncorrected reads, each unique combination of TCR and UMI appeared more than ten times on average. The research as a whole found: Confirming at a functional level the hypothesis that regional TCRs recognize regional mutations was considered to require additional single-cell paired TCR alpha and beta sequencing. TCR-seq coverage of tumor T cells was estimated to be only approximately 7.3% for alpha chains and approximately 12% for beta chains. The tumor nonsynonymous mutation count correlated with the number of expanded intratumoral alpha and beta TCRs. Counts of ubiquitous and regional expanded TCRs correlated with counts of ubiquitous and regional nonsynonymous mutations, respectively.

The sample's time point label is to be understood as: sample taken at primary tumor resection. Samples were obtained from around 72 patients with early-stage, untreated non-small cell lung cancer from the lung TRACERx cohort. For TCR sequencing, whole RNA was extracted from tumor and nontumor lung tissue, or from cryopreserved PBMC samples, and no cell sorting was done. Patients were selected for TCR sequencing only if sufficient RNA was available from at least two tumor regions. A lung pathologist reviewed the tumor and adjacent nontumor lung specimens before the specimens were selected. This clonotype is deemed medium-sized (0.01 to 0.1%). No antigen is known for it. No much larger clonotype is one base removed from it; base qualities were not supplied. The V end loses 8 bases and the J end loses 6 bases, and a stretch of 9 bases separates them. Its CDR3 holds 11 amino acids, cysteine through phenylalanine. Of the read, only the CDR3 DNA is kept; its 33 bases are in frame from base 1. Looking up the germline V gene (reference sequence) yields CDR1 SEHNR and CDR2 FQNEAQ.

Library preparation used 5' RACE. TCRdb names NextSeq 500 as the instrument used. The TCR library protocol attached a unique molecular identifier to each TCR cDNA molecule to allow correction of PCR and sequencing errors. Under the source paper's analysis protocol: TCR identification, UMI-based error correction and CDR3 extraction were all carried out with Decombinator tools. TCRs above a frequency of 2 per 1,000, corresponding to the top 1% of the tumor frequency distribution, were defined as expanded. Expanded tumor TCRs were classed as regional if statistically deemed absent (corrected P<0.05) from at least one tumor region, otherwise ubiquitous. Renyi diversity was computed with the R vegan package after each repertoire had been subsampled 100 times to 5,000 TCRs. CDR3 similarity networks were constructed using string-kernel similarity of amino acid triplets, with links drawn between CDR3s whose pairwise similarity was above 0.82. Clones were called with MiXCR by TCRdb after fastp trimmed the public reads at Q25, and only in-frame beta chains were retained. One record per CDR3 amino acid sequence lists the most common genes and DNA. None of the V and J calls come from the authors' own analysis; TCRdb made them. This sample gives fewer than 3,000 distinct CDR3 sequences in total; around 4.3% of them show up just once. The ten largest clones capture over 15% of the sample.

The chain couples TRBV7-9 to TRBJ2-3; the D gene assignment is ambiguous. The TCR was taken from a female donor with early-stage non-small cell lung cancer. Here the sequenced sample was lung tumor tissue, taken at surgery. The sequenced DNA: TGTGCCAGCGCACTACAGGATACGCAGTATTTT. This gives the protein CASALQDTQYF.